Sequencing of this TCR beta chain was carried out in a study of T-cell reconstitution after alpha-beta-depleted transplantation in children. Unique molecular identifiers were used to barcode this TCRbeta library. TCRdb re-derived calls from the PCR reads in MiXCR, one entry per CDR3 protein. The sample comprises some 640,000 distinct CDR3 sequences, around 17% of which are singletons, and around 0.96% rests with the top ten. V was pared by 6 bases and J by 6 bases, with 16 bases of the junction left unmatched. The CDR3 is 18 residues long. The TCR comes from a human donor who donated a stem cell graft to a child with acute myeloid leukemia. This specimen was PBMCs from the stem cell graft donor, taken from the stem cell graft. The chain has TRBV12-3 or TRBV12-4 and TRBJ1-4; 10 nucleotides agree with TRBD1. The CDR3: CASSELRTGGKRDEKLFF. Here the CDR3 DNA reads TGTGCCAGCAGCGAACTCCGGACAGGGGGAAAAAGGGATGAAAAACTGTTTTTT.